These 26 T cell receptor beta chains were sequenced from one sample in a study of blood T cell repertoires in COVID-19. The table came from immunoSEQ multiplex PCR; TCRdb's copy has only in-frame clones and leaves some out. This sample yields fewer than 600,000 clones, of which roughly 90% are seen a single time; 1.8% belongs to the top ten. The sequenced sample consisted of PBMCs or T cells enriched from blood (not recorded which). The receptors here all came from a middle-aged woman who had recovered from COVID-19.

CDR3: CASSLVGAQRNEQFF. DNA of the CDR3: TGCGCCAGCAGCTTGGTGGGGGCGCAGAGGAATGAGCAGTTCTTC. The V call is TRBV5-1, the J call TRBJ2-1; TRBD1 is a possible D gene (6 bases). V shed 0 bases and J shed 7 bases, with 14 bases lying between them. The CDR3 sequence is 15 residues long. Germline V gene data show CDR1 as SGHRS and CDR2 as YFSETQ.

The chain has TRBV11-3 and TRBJ2-3, with TRBD1 matching 9 bases. Germline loops: CDR1 SGHNT, CDR2 YENEEA. The CDR3 runs 14 residues. The V segment lost 5 bases and the J segment 6 bases; nucleotides outside the gene matches: 6. In nucleotides, the CDR3 is TGTGCCAGCAGCAAGACAGGGGGTCAGGATACGCAGTATTTT. It yields the protein CASSKTGGQDTQYF.

The chain employs TRBV4-3 and TRBJ2-7; D is possibly TRBD2 (6 bases). The CDR3 consists of 15 residues. V was shortened by 4 bases and J by 4 bases, with 17 bases between the two germline ends. The V gene's germline CDR1 is LGHNA and CDR2 YSLEER. CDR3 coding DNA: TGCGCCAGCAGCCCTGGGAGAGGGACTTTATACGAGCAGTACTTC. It is translated as CASSPGRGTLYEQYF.

The count of this clone is one. The chain employs TRBV30 and TRBJ2-1, with 9 bases that match TRBD2. After removal of 5 bases from V and 0 bases from J, the junction contained 2 bases not matched to a gene. The germline gives CDR1 GTSNPN, CDR2 SVGIG (reference sequence). CDR3 length: 14 amino acids. This chain's CDR3 is CAWGSGSSYNEQFF. In DNA form, the CDR3 reads TGTGCCTGGGGTAGCGGGAGCTCCTACAATGAGCAGTTCTTC.

This chain connects TRBV6-5 to TRBJ2-1, with D possibly being TRBD2 (6 bases). The CDR3 is 15 amino acids. V lost 7 bases, J lost 7 bases, and 20 bases lay in between. Looked up from germline, CDR1 is MNHEY and CDR2 is SVGAGI. The CDR3 here is CASISGGFDGNEQFF. CDR3 bases: TGTGCCAGCATCAGCGGAGGGTTTGATGGGAATGAGCAGTTCTTC.

The V gene is TRBV5-1, the J gene TRBJ2-3, with 9 bases fitting TRBD2. The CDR3 sequence is 19 residues long. The J segment lost 6 bases and the V segment lost 6 bases, leaving 23 bases of the junction unmatched. Germline assignment: CDR1 SGHRS and CDR2 YFSETQ. The CDR3 here is CASTPGVAGAVVLFDTQYF. The CDR3 region has the DNA TGCGCCAGCACCCCGGGAGTAGCGGGAGCCGTTGTGTTATTTGATACGCAGTATTTT.

Turning to this clone: The same CDR3 can be traced to other DNA sequences in this sample. The rearrangement uses TRBV19 and TRBJ1-2; D is uncertain. CDR1 is LNHDA, CDR2 SQIVND, per germline (reference sequence). V was pared by 3 bases and J by 8 bases, with 10 bases between. The CDR3 sequence is 12 residues long. The CDR3 protein is CASSITGVGYTF. CDR3 in DNA: TGTGCCAGTAGTATCACCGGGGTAGGCTACACCTTC.

In its sample, this clone was seen once. The CDR3 spells CAIRTPTSGSTDTQYF. CDR3 nucleotide sequence: TGTGCCATCAGGACCCCGACTAGCGGGAGCACAGATACGCAGTATTTT. The genes are TRBV10-3 and TRBJ2-3; TRBD2 matches at 10 bases. The CDR3 runs 16 residues. Germline CDR1 reads ENHRY; CDR2 reads SYGVKD. J gave up 0 bases and V 6 bases, and 6 bases lay outside the gene matches.

This chain links TRBV12-3 or TRBV12-4 with TRBJ2-2; maybe TRBD2 (5 bases). The CDR3 is 13 amino acids. V was shortened by 7 bases and J by 1 base, with 7 bases between the two germline ends. CDR3 residues: CASTTRNTGELFF. The DNA for the CDR3 is TGTGCCAGCACAACTAGGAACACCGGGGAGCTGTTTTTT.

This clone turned up a few times. The chain combines TRBV6-1 with TRBJ1-4; D remains unclear. V lost 1 base to trimming and J lost 8 bases, with 11 bases between them. The CDR3 contains 14 residues. The V gene's germline CDR1 is MNHNS and CDR2 SASEGT. The CDR3 DNA sequence: TGTGCCAGCAGTGAAGTTTCGGGTGGGGAAAAACTGTTTTTT. This translates into CASSEVSGGEKLFF.

This sequence joins TRBV4-3 and TRBJ1-2, with a tentative D call TRBD1 (5 bases). The V end lost 1 base, the J end lost 0 bases, and 9 bases lay between the germline ends. The CDR3 has 15 residues. Per the germline V gene, CDR1 is LGHNA and CDR2 is YSLEER. The CDR3 coding sequence is TGCGCCAGCAGCCAAGGCATCAGGGCTAACTATGGCTACACCTTC. Translated: CASSQGIRANYGYTF.

CDR3 region: CASRREQETQYF. For the CDR3, the DNA is TGTGCCAGCAGGCGGGAGCAAGAGACCCAGTACTTC. The chain uses TRBV2 and TRBJ2-5, with 7 bases matching TRBD2. Trimming removed 6 bases from V and 2 bases from J; junction bases left unmatched: 0. Germline CDR1 reads SNHLY; CDR2 reads FYNNEI. The CDR3 contains 12 residues.

This clone is a singleton in its sample. V is TRBV18 and J is TRBJ1-3; 7 bases map to TRBD1. CDR3 length: 18 amino acids. The J segment lost 5 bases and the V segment lost 1 base, leaving 14 bases of the junction unmatched. Germline loops: CDR1 KGHSH, CDR2 LQKENI. CDR3 loop: CASSPLSESTGQRNTIYF. The CDR3 DNA sequence: TGTGCCAGCTCACCACTAAGTGAATCGACAGGGCAAAGAAACACCATATATTTT.

This clone appeared a single time. The genes are TRBV5-3 and TRBJ2-7, with 8 nucleotides matching TRBD1. TRBV5-3 is annotated as an ORF whose role is uncertain. V was clipped by 3 bases and J by 1 base; unmatched bases: 0. CDR3 length: 13 residues. CDR3 nucleotide sequence: TGTGCCAGAAGCTGGACAGGGTCCTACGAGCAGTACTTC. It codes for CARSWTGSYEQYF.

The chain combines TRBV14 with TRBJ2-5; 8 bases are a match to TRBD2. Germline V gene data show CDR1 as SGHDN and CDR2 as FVKESK. V dropped 6 bases and J dropped 4; count of bases not matched to a gene: 7. The CDR3 covers 14 residues. As DNA, the CDR3 is TGTGCCAGCAGGGGGGGACTAGAGGGAGAGACCCAGTACTTC. The encoded protein is CASRGGLEGETQYF.

This sequence joins TRBV6-2 or TRBV6-3 and TRBJ1-2, with D unresolved. Trimming removed 3 bases from V and 4 bases from J, with 12 bases in between. Germline CDR1 MNHEY, CDR2 SVGEGT. The CDR3 sequence is 14 residues long. The CDR3 nucleotides are TGTGCCAGCAGTTATACGATGGGCCCCTATGGCTACACCTTC. Protein: CASSYTMGPYGYTF.

The V and J genes are TRBV14 and TRBJ1-2; D is unresolved. Germline CDR1 and CDR2: SGHDN and FVKESK. Trimming took 1 base from V and 7 from J, leaving 13 bases between them. This CDR3 has 14 amino acids. The CDR3 protein is CASSQVRTNLGYTF. The DNA for the CDR3 is TGTGCCAGCAGCCAAGTAAGGACTAACCTTGGCTACACCTTC.

This sequence joins TRBV6-2 or TRBV6-3 and TRBJ2-1; 13 positions agree with TRBD2. CDR3 length: 18 residues. Germline-derived CDR1 and CDR2 are MNHEY and SVGEGT. V gave up 2 bases and J gave up 6 bases; unmatched junction bases: 10. DNA of the CDR3: TGTGCCAGCAGTTACGCGGGACTAGCGGGAAGCGGGGGCAATGAGCAGTTCTTC. Its translation: CASSYAGLAGSGGNEQFF.

The chain carries TRBV11-3 and TRBJ2-7; no clear D gene. The CDR3 is made up of 14 amino acids. Germline V gene sequence: CDR1 SGHNT, CDR2 YENEEA. V lost 0 bases and J 7 bases, leaving 13 bases between the germline ends. The CDR3 sequence: CASSLDIATAEQYF. The CDR3 nucleotides read TGTGCCAGCAGCTTAGATATTGCCACAGCAGAGCAGTACTTC.

This clone was detected many times. The rearrangement joins TRBV29-1 to TRBJ1-5; 10 bases agree with TRBD1. This CDR3 has 13 residues. From germline, CDR1 is SQVTM and CDR2 ANQGSEA. J was trimmed by 9 bases and V by 6 bases; bases with no gene match: 8. The CDR3 coding sequence is TGCAGCGTAGGGACAGGGGAAGATGGGCCCCAGCATTTT. Its translation is CSVGTGEDGPQHF.

The V gene is TRBV5-6, the J gene TRBJ2-7; D call uncertain. Trimming removed 4 bases from V and 2 bases from J, with 13 bases in between. The CDR3 has 14 residues. Germline values: CDR1 SGHDT, CDR2 YYEEEE. The DNA of the CDR3 is TGTGCCAGCAGCCCTACAGATAAAGCCTACGAGCAGTACTTC. The encoded protein is CASSPTDKAYEQYF.

This rearrangement joins TRBV14 to TRBJ2-3; 9 nucleotides align to TRBD2. J lost 6 bases, V lost 1 base, and 2 bases had no gene match. CDR1 is SGHDN and CDR2 is FVKESK in the germline V gene. The CDR3 runs to 14 residues. The CDR3 DNA sequence: TGTGCCAGCAGCCAAGTGCGGGAGGGCGATACGCAGTATTTT. Protein: CASSQVREGDTQYF.

The chain uses TRBV28 and TRBJ1-2; no firm D call. This CDR3 is 13 amino acids long. Trimming shortened V by 3 bases and J by 4 bases, and 9 bases separated the two germline ends. Looked up from germline, CDR1 is MDHEN and CDR2 is SYDVKM. The chain's CDR3 is CASSLRQLYGYTF. CDR3 sequence (DNA): TGTGCCAGCAGTTTGCGGCAACTCTATGGCTACACCTTC.

The chain joins TRBV29-1 to TRBJ1-2; TRBD1 is a possible D gene (5 bases). Germline V lookup: CDR1 SQVTM, CDR2 ANQGSEA. The ends were cut back, 4 bases at V and 8 bases at J, with 11 bases in the middle. The CDR3 has 11 amino acids. CDR3 DNA: TGCAGCGTTGCAGGGATTGGGGGCTACACCTTC. Translated, it gives CSVAGIGGYTF.

The V and J genes are TRBV11-2 and TRBJ2-1; D perhaps matches TRBD1 (6 bases). The CDR3 sequence is 14 residues long. Looked up from germline, CDR1 is SGHAT and CDR2 is FQNNGV. V shed 4 bases and J shed 5 bases, with 12 bases lying between them. In nucleotides, the CDR3 is TGTGCCAGCAGCTCAAGGACAGCCCACAATGAGCAGTTCTTC. Amino acids: CASSSRTAHNEQFF.

This rearrangement joins TRBV5-1 to TRBJ2-3, with 7 bases matching TRBD1. CDR3 length: 14 amino acids. Germline-derived CDR1 and CDR2 are SGHRS and YFSETQ. With 0 bases clipped from V and 4 bases from J, the junction kept 2 bases outside the gene matches. The CDR3 reads CASSLAQGADTQYF. The CDR3, as DNA: TGCGCCAGCAGCTTGGCCCAGGGGGCAGATACGCAGTATTTT.